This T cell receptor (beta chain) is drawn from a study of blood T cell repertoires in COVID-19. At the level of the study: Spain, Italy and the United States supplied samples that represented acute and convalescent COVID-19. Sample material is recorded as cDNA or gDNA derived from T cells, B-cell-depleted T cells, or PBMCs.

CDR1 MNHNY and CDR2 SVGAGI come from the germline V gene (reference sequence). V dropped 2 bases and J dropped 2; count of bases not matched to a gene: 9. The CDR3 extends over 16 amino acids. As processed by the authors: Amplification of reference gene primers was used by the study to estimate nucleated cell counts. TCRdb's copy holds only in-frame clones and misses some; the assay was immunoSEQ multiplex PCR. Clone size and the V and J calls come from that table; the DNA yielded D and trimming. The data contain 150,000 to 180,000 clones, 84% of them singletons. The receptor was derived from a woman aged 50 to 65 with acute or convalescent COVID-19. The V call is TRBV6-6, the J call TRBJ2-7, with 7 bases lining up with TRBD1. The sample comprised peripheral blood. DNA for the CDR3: TGTGCCAGCAGTTACCTAGCAAGACAGGGAACCTACGAGCAGTACTTC. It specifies CASSYLARQGTYEQYF.